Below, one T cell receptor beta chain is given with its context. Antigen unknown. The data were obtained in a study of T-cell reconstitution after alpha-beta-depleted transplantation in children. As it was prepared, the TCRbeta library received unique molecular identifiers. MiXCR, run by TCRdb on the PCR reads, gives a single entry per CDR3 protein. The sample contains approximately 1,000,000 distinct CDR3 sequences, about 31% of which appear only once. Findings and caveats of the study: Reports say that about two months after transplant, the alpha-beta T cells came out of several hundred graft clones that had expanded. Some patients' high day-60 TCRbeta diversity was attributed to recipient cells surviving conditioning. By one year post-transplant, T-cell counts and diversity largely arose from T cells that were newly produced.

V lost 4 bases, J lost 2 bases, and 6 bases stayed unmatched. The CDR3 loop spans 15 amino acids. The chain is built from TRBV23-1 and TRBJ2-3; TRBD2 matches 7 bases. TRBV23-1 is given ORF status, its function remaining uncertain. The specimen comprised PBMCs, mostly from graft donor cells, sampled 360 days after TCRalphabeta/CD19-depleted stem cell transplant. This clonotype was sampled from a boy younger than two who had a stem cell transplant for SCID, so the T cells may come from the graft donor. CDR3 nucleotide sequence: TGCGCCAGCAGTCCCAGCGGGGTACCCACAGATACGCAGTATTTT. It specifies CASSPSGVPTDTQYF.